This TCR beta chain comes out of a study of T-cell memory formation after mild COVID-19 (dated by TCRdb to 2020 to 2022). For the wider study: TCR sequence clusters from the two donors were largely donor specific. In a couple of donors, T-cell clones that expanded and contracted after mild COVID-19 were followed by sequencing TCRalpha and TCRbeta repertoires longitudinally. The cohort was made up of two young adult volunteers, one female and one male, who were previously healthy. Broader findings and caveats from the paper: Contracting CD4+ clones appeared mostly in the CM and EM memory subsets, whereas CD8+ clones were enriched in EMRA. Balanced CD4/CD8 phenotypes were observed for clones contracting from day 15 to 85, whereas a bias towards CD4+ was observed for a second wave of clones expanding from day 15 to 37. Only a couple of mild cases were covered in the study, and larger cohorts including severe cases with pre-infection samples were considered necessary. SARS-CoV-2 specificity was not confirmed for the second-wave clones peaking on day 37. The detection of some responding clones in pre-infection memory suggests that pre-existing cross-reactive memory T cells joined the SARS-CoV-2 response.

This clonotype was found many times. It has no known antigen specificity. Within one base of it there is no much larger clone, and no base qualities were kept. For sequencing, an Illumina NovaSeq 6000 was employed. TCRalpha and TCRbeta cDNA libraries were built by 5'RACE with constant-segment primers, adding sample barcodes and unique molecular identifiers. RNA was extracted from every sample with Trizol reagent. Amplification of the libraries took two PCR steps, and the second step added a second sample barcode plus Illumina TruSeq adapters. Libraries were sequenced on an Illumina NovaSeq with 2 x 150 bp paired-end reads. The authors' pipeline ran thus. With migec v1.2.7, reads were demultiplexed and then collapsed into UMI-guided consensus sequences. Using mixcr v2.1.11, UMI consensuses were aligned to TRA and TRB V and J templates and then assembled into clonotypes. Clonotypes were classified as expanded or contracted when called significant by both edgeR and NoisET, with noise models trained on biological replicates. For edgeR calls, the cutoffs were a false discovery rate-adjusted p below 0.01 and a log2 fold-change threshold of 1. As an exploratory analysis of dynamics, max-normalized trajectories of the 1000 most abundant clonotypes were examined with PCA combined with hierarchical clustering. The CD4 or CD8 phenotype of responding clones was assigned using the separately sequenced CD4+ and CD8+ repertoires. Clones were called with MiXCR by TCRdb after fastp trimmed the public reads at Q25, and only in-frame beta chains were retained. Under each unique CDR3 protein, matching rows form one entry showing the most common genes and DNA. The V and J calls and clone size come from TCRdb's table, not from the authors' own analysis. The sample table records about 430,000 distinct CDR3 sequences; roughly 18% of these occur just once. Around a fifth of the sample comes from the top ten.

From its cysteine to its phenylalanine, the CDR3 spans 13 amino acids. Just the 39-base CDR3 DNA is kept, in frame starting at base 1. V loses 5 bases, J loses 10 bases, and the germline ends lie 12 bases apart. Via the germline V gene, CDR1 is SGHAT and CDR2 FQNNGV. Ficoll-Paque density gradient centrifugation was the method used to isolate PBMCs. This receptor was taken from a young man who had mild COVID-19 (a few samples of this study predate the infection). The sample titles of this study are shuffled in the database, so cell type and time point are left out; the donor was told from shared clones. The chain employs TRBV11-2 and TRBJ1-6; the D gene cannot be resolved reliably. The sample was PBMCs or a T cell subset sorted from them (not recorded which). The nucleotide sequence reads as follows: TGTGCCAGCAGCCACGAAGGCCCGTCACCCCTCCACTTT. Its amino acids are CASSHEGPSPLHF. Reference TRBV11-2 and TRBJ1-6 proteins supply the regions before and after the CDR3; the full variable domain is: EAGVAQSPRYKIIEKRQSVAFWCNPISGHATLYWYQQILGQGPKLLIQFQNNGVVDDSQLPKDRFSAERLKGVDSTLKIQPAKLEDSAVYLCASSHEGPSPLHFGNGTRLTVT.